This TCR beta chain is from a study of T cell repertoires in cytomegalovirus infection. Study as a whole: Selected CMV epitopes included recently identified HLA-C-restricted ones as well as well-studied HLA-B-restricted ones. Public TCR beta signatures indicated both CMV infection and matching HLA type. Study-wide findings and caveats: Clonotype analysis showed dominance of the ex vivo response by HLA-C-restricted CMV-specific TCR beta clonotypes. Identification of carriers of CMV plus the relevant HLA was performed using cumulative public TCR beta family frequency.

TCRdb re-called the reads with MiXCR, one entry per CDR3 protein. The sample records roughly 800,000 distinct CDR3 sequences, about 27% being singletons. A note on this clonotype: Its antigen remains unknown.

There are 17 residues in the CDR3. CDR1 is SGHVS and CDR2 is FQNEAQ in the germline V gene. The V end lost 5 bases, the J end lost 6 bases, and 23 bases lay between the germline ends. The gene calls are TRBV7-8 and TRBJ2-1, with no clear D. The sample was cultured CD8+ T cells from PBMCs, taken from culture after CMV antigen stimulation. This receptor was identified in a human donor in good health (CMV status not recorded). Some clones in this sample may be carry-over from other donors' samples. CDR3 sequence: CASSLLPPEFPPNEQFF. DNA for the CDR3: TGTGCCAGCAGCCTCCTACCCCCCGAGTTCCCCCCCAATGAGCAGTTCTTC.